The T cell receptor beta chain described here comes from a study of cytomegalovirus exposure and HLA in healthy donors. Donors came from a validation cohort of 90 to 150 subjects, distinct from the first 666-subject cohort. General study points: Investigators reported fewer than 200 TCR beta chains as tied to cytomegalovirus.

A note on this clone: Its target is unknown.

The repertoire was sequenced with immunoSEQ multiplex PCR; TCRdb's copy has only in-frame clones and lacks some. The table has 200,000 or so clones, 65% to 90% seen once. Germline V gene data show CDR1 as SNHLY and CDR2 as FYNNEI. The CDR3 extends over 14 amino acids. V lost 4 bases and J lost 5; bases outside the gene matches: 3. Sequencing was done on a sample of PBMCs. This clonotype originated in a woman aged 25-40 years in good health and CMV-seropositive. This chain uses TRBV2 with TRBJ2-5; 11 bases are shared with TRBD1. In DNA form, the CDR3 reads TGTGCCAGCAGTGCGGACAGGGGGCTGGAGACCCAGTACTTC. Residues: CASSADRGLETQYF.